One sample yielded the 24 T cell receptor beta chains listed below, sequenced in a study of persistence of HIV-infected CD4 T cells (dated by TCRdb to 2020 to 2021). The immunoSEQ hsTCRB assay version 4 in survey mode was used to sequence TCRbeta repertoires from genomic DNA. TCRdb limited this immuneACCESS table to in-frame rearrangements with V and J called. A share of clones is missing; checked studies link under half to unresolved V genes, and the rest is unexplained. The sample profile shows under 40,000 clones; 60% to 75% of them were found once. The top ten constitute roughly 1.5% of the sample. These receptors' targets are unknown. The sample's treatment or condition label, decoded: suppressive antiretroviral therapy. Cells were stimulated with a pool of overlapping HIV-1 Gag 15-mer peptides at 0.95 to 1 ug per peptide per mL. CD4+ T cells that responded were sorted based on upregulation of both CD40 ligand and CD69.

The source was CD4+ T cells sorted from PBMCs after roughly 20-hour stimulation, collected from a patient who received antiretroviral therapy. Taken with the paper, the label for cell subset or site translates to: CD40L+CD69+ CD4 T cells responding to HIV-1 Gag peptides. The receptors were gathered from an adult man with HIV who was CMV-seropositive.

This chain connects TRBV5-4 to TRBJ2-7, with TRBD2 as a possible D gene (6 bases). This CDR3 spans 15 amino acids. The germline V and J ends were trimmed by 2 bases and 3 bases, with 15 bases remaining between them. CDR1 SGHNT and CDR2 YYREEE come from the germline V gene (reference sequence). The CDR3 is CASSFQGLTVYEQYF. In DNA form, the CDR3 reads TGTGCCAGCAGCTTCCAGGGACTGACCGTCTACGAGCAGTACTTC. Full variable domain (remainder filled in from reference TRBV5-4 and TRBJ2-7): ETGVTQSPTHLIKTRGQQVTLRCSSQSGHNTVSWYQQALGQGPQFIFQYYREEENGRGNFPPRFSGLQFPNYSSELNVNALELDDSALYLCASSFQGLTVYEQYFGPGTRLTVT.

The gene calls are TRBV6-5 and TRBJ1-2; D call uncertain. Trimming pared 0 bases from V and 4 bases from J, leaving 3 bases between. The length of the CDR3 is 12 residues. The V gene's germline CDR1 is MNHEY and CDR2 SVGAGI. The CDR3 reads CASSYSSYGYTF. The DNA for the CDR3 is TGTGCCAGCAGTTACTCTAGCTATGGCTACACCTTC.

J is TRBJ2-4 and V is TRBV29-1; D is undetermined. With 4 bases removed from V and 3 bases from J, the gap between germline ends came to 7 bases. CDR1 and CDR2 from the germline V gene are SQVTM and ANQGSEA. The CDR3 contains 12 residues. The CDR3 here is CSVGAGKNIQYF. The CDR3 DNA is TGCAGCGTTGGAGCAGGCAAAAACATTCAGTACTTC.

This clone has more than one count but fewer than ten. V and J are TRBV24-1 and TRBJ2-3, with 11 bases matching TRBD2. The ends lost 4 bases at V and 5 bases at J; junction bases unmatched: 10. There are 17 residues in the CDR3. Germline assignment: CDR1 KGHDR and CDR2 SFDVKD. CDR3 sequence: CATSDPGTSGELDTQYF. DNA for the CDR3: TGTGCCACCAGTGACCCTGGGACTAGCGGTGAATTAGATACGCAGTATTTT.

The chain is built from TRBV28 and TRBJ1-2; D possibly corresponds to TRBD1 (6 bases). Trimming took 2 bases from V and 0 from J, leaving 13 bases between them. The CDR3 consists of 16 residues. Per germline, CDR1 MDHEN and CDR2 SYDVKM. The CDR3 is CASSLLTGFPNYGYTF. CDR3 DNA sequence: TGTGCCAGCAGTTTACTGACAGGCTTTCCTAACTATGGCTACACCTTC.

In this sample, this clone turned up once. V usage is TRBV5-5 and J usage is TRBJ1-2; maybe TRBD1 (6 bases). CDR3 length equals 15 residues. The germline V and J ends were trimmed by 1 base and 8 bases, with 18 bases remaining between them. Germline lookup yields CDR1 SGHKS and CDR2 YYEKEE (reference sequence). Here the CDR3 DNA reads TGTGCCAGCAGCTTGACTGGACAGTTTTTGGGAGGCTACACCTTC. Protein product: CASSLTGQFLGGYTF.

This chain uses TRBV2 with TRBJ2-7, with a possible D match to TRBD1 (5 bases). V was pared by 2 bases and J by 4 bases, with 15 bases between. From germline, CDR1 is SNHLY and CDR2 FYNNEI. CDR3 length: 15 residues. The CDR3 DNA sequence: TGTGCCAGCAGTGAAAGGGCAGGGCCCTTTTACGAGCAGTACTTC. Translating gives CASSERAGPFYEQYF.

The chain combines TRBV7-9 with TRBJ1-3, with TRBD1 as a possible D gene (5 bases). This CDR3 comprises 17 residues. Trimming shortened V by 1 base and J by 2 bases, and 15 bases separated the two germline ends. Germline CDR1 reads SEHNR; CDR2 reads FQNEAQ (reference sequence). This chain's CDR3 is CASSLGRVTMAGNTIYF. The CDR3 nucleotides read TGTGCCAGCAGCTTAGGCAGGGTAACAATGGCTGGAAACACCATATATTTT. Variable domain in full (rest from reference TRBV7-9 and TRBJ1-3): DTGVSQNPRHKITKRGQNVTFRCDPISEHNRLYWYRQTLGQGPEFLTYFQNEAQLEKSRLLSDRFSAERPKGSFSTLEIQRTEQGDSAMYLCASSLGRVTMAGNTIYFGEGSWLTVV.

The rearrangement joins TRBV18 to TRBJ1-3, with D possibly TRBD1 on 5 matching bases. Germline loops: CDR1 KGHSH, CDR2 LQKENI. Trimming removed 2 bases from V and 0 bases from J, with 20 bases in between. The CDR3 runs 19 residues. The CDR3 protein is CASSPRGSAPLSSGNTIYF. The CDR3 DNA follows: TGTGCCAGCTCACCAAGGGGCAGTGCCCCCCTTAGCTCTGGAAACACCATATATTTT. The full variable domain, in which reference TRBV18 and TRBJ1-3 provide the parts outside the CDR3, is NAGVMQNPRHLVRRRGQEARLRCSPMKGHSHVYWYRQLPEEGLKFMVYLQKENIIDESGMPKERFSAEFPKEGPSILRIQQVVRGDSAAYFCASSPRGSAPLSSGNTIYFGEGSWLTVV.

This clone is labeled as medium-sized. The chain joins TRBV2 to TRBJ1-3; D perhaps matches TRBD1 (5 bases). With 6 bases removed from V and 4 bases from J, the gap between germline ends came to 13 bases. The CDR3 loop spans 14 amino acids. Germline-derived CDR1 and CDR2 are SNHLY and FYNNEI. CDR3 residues: CASRDQGSGNTIYF. The CDR3 coding sequence is TGTGCCAGCAGAGACCAGGGATCCGGAAACACCATATATTTT.

This chain joins TRBV10-3 and TRBJ2-4; TRBD1 aligns across 7 bases. The CDR3 length is 13 residues. Trimming removed 3 bases from V and 5 bases from J; junction bases left unmatched: 1. Germline lookup yields CDR1 ENHRY and CDR2 SYGVKD. This CDR3 is CAISERGQNIQYF. CDR3 coding DNA: TGTGCCATCAGTGAAAGGGGGCAAAACATTCAGTACTTC.

The genes are TRBV18 and TRBJ2-1, with unresolved D. The CDR3 consists of 13 residues. V lost 1 base and J lost 7, with 8 bases in between. Germline CDR1 reads KGHSH; CDR2 reads LQKENI. The DNA of the CDR3 is TGTGCCAGCTCACCACTAACGGAAAATGAGCAGTTCTTC. Amino acid sequence: CASSPLTENEQFF.

The chain employs TRBV6-1 and TRBJ1-4; D is ambiguous. V lost 0 bases and J 8 bases, leaving 10 bases between the germline ends. Germline assignment: CDR1 MNHNS and CDR2 SASEGT. The CDR3 runs 14 residues. The CDR3 here is CASSEARVGEKLFF. The CDR3 bases are TGTGCCAGCAGTGAAGCGCGGGTAGGGGAAAAACTGTTTTTT.

This clone is labeled as medium-sized. V gene TRBV28 combines with J gene TRBJ1-5; possible D gene TRBD1, 5 bases. In germline, CDR1 is MDHEN, CDR2 SYDVKM. This CDR3 is built from 15 residues. V dropped 8 bases and J dropped 2 bases, with 16 bases sitting between them. The CDR3: CASAWEGGGNQPQHF. As DNA, the CDR3 is TGTGCCAGCGCTTGGGAGGGAGGGGGCAATCAGCCCCAGCATTTT.

The chain recombines TRBV7-9 with TRBJ2-2; possible D gene TRBD1, 5 bases. V was trimmed by 9 bases and J by 0 bases, leaving 11 bases between them. Per germline, CDR1 SEHNR and CDR2 FQNEAQ (reference sequence). The CDR3 spans 14 residues. CDR3 region: CASSTDANTGELFF. The CDR3 bases are TGTGCCAGTTCGACAGACGCGAACACCGGGGAGCTGTTTTTT. The full variable domain, completed using reference TRBV7-9 and TRBJ2-2, is DTGVSQNPRHKITKRGQNVTFRCDPISEHNRLYWYRQTLGQGPEFLTYFQNEAQLEKSRLLSDRFSAERPKGSFSTLEIQRTEQGDSAMYLCASSTDANTGELFFGEGSRLTVL.

The genes are TRBV6-5 and TRBJ2-2, with no clear D. V shed 7 bases and J shed 5 bases, with 11 bases lying between them. The V gene's germline CDR1 is MNHEY and CDR2 SVGAGI. This CDR3 has 13 residues. CDR3 protein: CASNKPPTGELFF. The CDR3 coding sequence is TGTGCCAGCAATAAACCCCCGACCGGGGAGCTGTTTTTT.

The chain employs TRBV5-4 and TRBJ1-2; 7 positions agree with TRBD1. Germline CDR1 and CDR2: SGHNT and YYREEE (reference sequence). With V trimmed by 0 bases and J by 8 bases, 4 bases remained unmatched. The CDR3 consists of 13 residues. The CDR3 DNA follows: TGTGCCAGCAGCTTGGGGGACAGACGGGGCTACACCTTC. Amino acid sequence: CASSLGDRRGYTF.

This clone was picked up a small number of times. This chain uses TRBV3-1 (or the pseudogene TRBV3-2) with TRBJ1-2, with a tentative D call TRBD1 (6 bases). Germline CDR1 LGHDT, CDR2 YNNKEL (reference sequence). The CDR3 is 16 amino acids. Trimming removed 0 bases from V and 8 bases from J, with 19 bases in between. For the CDR3, the DNA is TGTGCCAGCAGCCAAGAAGTAGGGGGACTCCCCCGGGGCTACACCTTC. This gives the protein CASSQEVGGLPRGYTF.

V gene TRBV7-9 combines with J gene TRBJ2-2; D unresolved. V lost 2 bases to trimming and J lost 4 bases, with 8 bases between them. CDR3 length equals 14 residues. CDR1 SEHNR and CDR2 FQNEAQ come from the germline V gene (reference sequence). CDR3 sequence reads: CASSLLGITGELFF. The DNA of the CDR3 is TGTGCCAGCAGCTTATTAGGGATCACCGGGGAGCTGTTTTTT. Combining the CDR3 with reference TRBV7-9 and TRBJ2-2 gives the whole variable domain DTGVSQNPRHKITKRGQNVTFRCDPISEHNRLYWYRQTLGQGPEFLTYFQNEAQLEKSRLLSDRFSAERPKGSFSTLEIQRTEQGDSAMYLCASSLLGITGELFFGEGSRLTVL.

This clone was seen only a few times. The V gene is TRBV7-6, the J gene TRBJ1-2; tentative D call: TRBD1 (5 bases). The length of the CDR3 is 14 residues. Germline V CDR1 and CDR2: SGHVS, FNYEAQ. The V end was cut by 5 bases, the J end by 8 bases, with 18 bases between. CDR3 amino acids: CASSPGRESRGYTF. In nucleotides, the CDR3 is TGTGCCAGCAGCCCGGGGCGGGAGTCTCGCGGCTACACCTTC. Full variable domain (outside the CDR3, taken from reference TRBV7-6 and TRBJ1-2): GAGVSQSPRYKVTKRGQDVALRCDPISGHVSLYWYRQALGQGPEFLTYFNYEAQQDKSGLPNDRFSAERPEGSISTLTIQRTEQRDSAMYRCASSPGRESRGYTFGSGTRLTVV.

This clone was picked up one time. At the DNA level, this CDR3 is encoded by other sequences in the same sample as well. The chain recombines TRBV3-1 (or the pseudogene TRBV3-2) with TRBJ2-3, with unresolved D. This CDR3 has 12 amino acids. V lost 1 base, J lost 4 bases, and 3 bases lay in between. Germline V gene sequence: CDR1 LGHDT, CDR2 YNNKEL (reference sequence). CDR3 DNA sequence: TGTGCCAGCAGCCAAGTAGCAGATACGCAGTATTTT. Protein sequence: CASSQVADTQYF.

The chain links TRBV19 to TRBJ2-1; 10 bases are shared with TRBD1. The CDR3 sequence is 15 residues long. The germline gives CDR1 LNHDA, CDR2 SQIVND (reference sequence). V was clipped by 7 bases and J by 2 bases; unmatched bases: 5. The CDR3 DNA sequence: TGTGCCAGTAAGGGGGACAGGGGAACCTACAATGAGCAGTTCTTC. It is translated as CASKGDRGTYNEQFF.

The V gene is TRBV7-2, the J gene TRBJ1-2; the D is unclear. V lost 5 bases, J lost 2 bases, and 9 bases lay in between. The germline V gene has CDR1 SGHTA and CDR2 FQGNSA. The CDR3 length is 13 residues. CDR3 in amino acids: CASSPQTNYGYTF. The CDR3, as DNA: TGTGCCAGCAGCCCCCAAACCAACTATGGCTACACCTTC.

The rearrangement links TRBV19 to TRBJ1-2; 11 bases align to TRBD1. CDR3 length: 15 residues. With 2 bases clipped from V and 4 bases from J, the junction kept 3 bases outside the gene matches. CDR1 is LNHDA, CDR2 SQIVND, per germline (reference sequence). The CDR3: CASSIRTGGIYGYTF. Written as DNA, the CDR3 is TGTGCCAGTAGTATACGGACAGGGGGCATCTATGGCTACACCTTC.